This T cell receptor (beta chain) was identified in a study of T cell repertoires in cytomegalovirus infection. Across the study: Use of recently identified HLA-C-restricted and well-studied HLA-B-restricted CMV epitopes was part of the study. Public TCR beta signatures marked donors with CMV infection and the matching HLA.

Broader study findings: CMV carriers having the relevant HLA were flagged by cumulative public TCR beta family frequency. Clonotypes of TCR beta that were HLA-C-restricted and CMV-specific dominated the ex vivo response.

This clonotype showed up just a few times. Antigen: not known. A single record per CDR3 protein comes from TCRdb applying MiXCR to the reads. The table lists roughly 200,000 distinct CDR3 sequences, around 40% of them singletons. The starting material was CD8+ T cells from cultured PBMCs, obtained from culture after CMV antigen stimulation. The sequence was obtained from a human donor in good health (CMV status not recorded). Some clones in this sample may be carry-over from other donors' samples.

The CDR3 sequence: CAITTDGNEAFF. CDR3 DNA sequence: TGTGCCATCACCACCGACGGGAATGAAGCTTTCTTT. J is TRBJ1-1 and V is TRBV10-3; D gene uncertain. The CDR3 length is 12 residues. Trimming removed 7 bases at V and 7 bases at J, with 13 bases between. Looked up from germline, CDR1 is ENHRY and CDR2 is SYGVKD.